This is a list of T cell receptor beta chains from one sample in a study of OX40 agonist ivuxolimab in advanced cancers. TCRdb's table, derived via immunoSEQ multiplex PCR, lists solely in-frame clones and lacks some. The sample contains about 81,000 clones, around 89% of which appear only once. The sample in question was CD4+ or CD8+ T cells sorted from blood, obtained in a trial of the OX40 agonist ivuxolimab. These receptors all come from an adult with an advanced solid tumor such as melanoma, head and neck, liver or kidney cancer. The CDR3 runs from the conserved cysteine through the conserved F or W. D genes are given only for firm matches. Some rows have no size entry. The others give once, few or many, or a class for an expanded clone.

v_call	d_call	j_call	clone_size	cdr3_aa	cdr3_nt
TRBV6-1	TRBD1	TRBJ1-5	.	CASRWDRRSNQPQHF	TGTGCCAGCAGGTGGGACAGGCGTAGCAATCAGCCCCAGCATTTT
TRBV18	TRBD2	TRBJ2-7	.	CASSPPRASGDYEQYF	TGTGCCAGCTCACCACCTAGGGCTAGCGGGGACTACGAGCAGTACTTC
TRBV19	.	TRBJ2-6	once	CASSSRGASLSGANVLTF	TGTGCCAGTAGTAGCAGGGGTGCCTCTCTCTCTGGGGCCAACGTCCTGACTTTC
TRBV18	.	TRBJ2-5	.	CASSAQGPQETQYF	TGTGCCAGCTCAGCCCAGGGGCCCCAAGAGACCCAGTACTTC
TRBV7-2	TRBD1	TRBJ2-7	.	CASSFGTGAAYEQYF	TGTGCCAGCAGCTTCGGGACAGGGGCCGCCTACGAGCAGTACTTC
TRBV2	.	TRBJ1-2	.	CASTNRAANYGYTF	TGTGCCAGCACTAACAGGGCGGCTAACTATGGCTACACCTTC
TRBV12-1	.	TRBJ1-2	few	CASSLMQGLNYGYTF	TGTGCCAGCAGCTTGATGCAGGGGCTTAACTATGGCTACACCTTC
TRBV28	TRBD2	TRBJ2-2	.	CASESGGNGELFF	TGTGCCAGCGAGTCCGGGGGGAACGGGGAGCTGTTTTTT
TRBV19	TRBD1	TRBJ1-1	once	CASTRTGENTEAFF	TGTGCCAGTACTCGGACAGGAGAGAACACTGAAGCTTTCTTT
TRBV5-1	.	TRBJ1-2	once	CASSLAGAGAIYGYTF	TGCGCCAGCAGCTTGGCAGGGGCAGGTGCCATTTATGGCTACACCTTC
TRBV6-6	TRBD2	TRBJ2-7	.	CASRGLATYEQYF	TGTGCCAGCAGGGGACTAGCGACATACGAGCAGTACTTC
TRBV29-1	TRBD1	TRBJ2-7	.	CSVGGQTYEQYF	TGCAGCGTTGGGGGACAGACCTACGAGCAGTACTTC
TRBV7-3	.	TRBJ2-1	.	CASSLFSERVPYNEQFF	TGTGCCAGCAGCTTATTTAGCGAGCGGGTTCCCTACAATGAGCAGTTCTTC
TRBV4-2	.	TRBJ1-2	.	CASSQRDGYTF	TGTGCCAGCAGCCAGAGGGATGGCTACACCTTC
TRBV7-2	.	TRBJ2-7	.	CASRRGGVYEQYF	TGTGCCAGCCGGAGGGGGGGGGTTTACGAGCAGTACTTC
TRBV5-1	.	TRBJ1-1	.	CASSLVGQRTNTEAFF	TGCGCCAGCAGCTTGGTAGGACAAAGGACGAACACTGAAGCTTTCTTT
TRBV7-9	TRBD1	TRBJ2-1	.	CASSSNRRGQEKFF	TGTGCCAGCAGCTCTAACCGCCGCGGACAGGAAAAGTTCTTC
TRBV5-1	.	TRBJ2-3	.	CASSYSVDSTRTDTQYF	TGCGCCAGCAGTTACTCCGTTGACAGCACCCGCACAGATACGCAGTATTTT
TRBV28	.	TRBJ2-1	.	CASSFDTYSYNEQFF	TGTGCCAGCAGTTTTGACACATACTCCTACAATGAGCAGTTCTTC
TRBV6-6	TRBD1	TRBJ2-7	.	CASSNRDRVEQYF	TGTGCCAGCAGTAACCGGGACAGGGTTGAGCAGTACTTC
TRBV9	.	TRBJ2-2	.	CASGGPKNTGELFF	TGTGCCAGCGGTGGACCGAAGAACACCGGGGAGCTGTTTTTT
TRBV27	.	TRBJ1-1	few	CASSLSGRGLVVSPNTEAFF	TGTGCCAGCAGTTTATCGGGAAGGGGGTTGGTCGTAAGCCCGAACACTGAAGCTTTCTTT
TRBV7-2	TRBD1	TRBJ2-1	.	CASSLPTGRPDLSYNEQFF	TGTGCCAGCAGCCTACCGACAGGGCGCCCCGATCTCTCCTACAATGAGCAGTTCTTC
TRBV5-1	.	TRBJ1-1	.	CASSLGTHSEAFF	TGCGCCAGCAGCTTGGGGACCCACAGTGAAGCTTTCTTT
TRBV28	TRBD2	TRBJ2-3	once	CASSGGVPDTQYF	TGTGCCAGCTCTGGGGGGGTACCAGATACGCAGTATTTT
TRBV6-4	.	TRBJ2-2	once	CASSRDGYTGELFF	TGTGCCAGCAGTCGGGACGGATACACCGGGGAGCTGTTTTTT
TRBV28	.	TRBJ2-3	.	CASSGDGTDTQYF	TGTGCCAGCAGTGGGGACGGCACAGATACGCAGTATTTT
TRBV7-3	.	TRBJ1-1	.	CASSLFPGKNTEAFF	TGTGCCAGCAGCTTATTCCCAGGGAAGAACACTGAAGCTTTCTTT
TRBV19	TRBD2	TRBJ2-3	.	CASSATSGSTTDTQYF	TGTGCCAGTAGTGCAACTAGCGGGAGTACCACAGATACGCAGTATTTT
TRBV7-3	.	TRBJ1-1	.	CASSFGGLTEAFF	TGTGCCAGCAGCTTTGGGGGGCTCACTGAAGCTTTCTTT
TRBV11-1	.	TRBJ2-3	.	CASSGGRGDTQYF	TGTGCCAGCAGTGGCGGTCGGGGAGATACGCAGTATTTT
TRBV18	.	TRBJ2-3	.	CASSPPSNTDTQYF	TGTGCCAGCTCACCACCGTCAAACACAGATACGCAGTATTTT
TRBV9	.	TRBJ1-2	.	CASSNRGRGGYTF	TGTGCCAGCAGCAACCGGGGCCGCGGTGGCTACACCTTC
TRBV15	.	TRBJ1-2	.	CATSPNKMIYGYTF	TGTGCCACCAGCCCGAATAAGATGATCTATGGCTACACCTTC
TRBV6-5	.	TRBJ1-1	.	CATARVLNTEAFF	TGTGCCACCGCTAGGGTCTTGAACACTGAAGCTTTCTTT
TRBV6-5	.	TRBJ1-3	.	CASSPGRDTIYF	TGTGCCAGCAGTCCGGGACGGGACACCATATATTTT
TRBV4-1	.	TRBJ2-3	.	CASSQVPSTDTQYF	TGCGCCAGCAGCCAAGTCCCTAGCACAGATACGCAGTATTTT
TRBV18	.	TRBJ2-1	.	CASSPLGPWAEQFF	TGTGCCAGCTCACCCTTAGGACCTTGGGCGGAGCAGTTCTTC
TRBV5-1	.	TRBJ2-2	.	CASSLPDVNTGELFF	TGCGCCAGCAGCTTGCCGGACGTGAACACCGGGGAGCTGTTTTTT
TRBV5-1	TRBD1	TRBJ1-1	.	CASTVQGLRDTEAFF	TGCGCCAGCACCGTACAGGGGCTTCGGGACACTGAAGCTTTCTTT
TRBV4-2	TRBD2	TRBJ2-2	once	CASSQTSGGAGELFF	TGTGCCAGCAGCCAGACTAGTGGGGGGGCCGGGGAGCTGTTTTTT
TRBV6-6	TRBD1	TRBJ2-3	.	CASSYEGARPDTQYF	TGTGCCAGCAGTTACGAGGGGGCGCGTCCAGATACGCAGTATTTT